This T cell receptor (beta chain) emerged from a study of control samples from healthy donors and cancer patients. V was pared by 6 bases and J by 6 bases, with 15 bases between. The CDR3 covers 13 residues. The germline V gene has CDR1 MNHEY and CDR2 SVGAGI. Here immunoSEQ multiplex PCR was the method, and the copy in TCRdb shows in-frame clones only, minus some. The table lists about 250,000 clones, about 80% of them singletons, with less than 15% in the top ten. This receptor was taken from an older woman with lung cancer. The sequenced sample consisted of PBMCs. This chain links TRBV6-5 with TRBJ2-7; D is possibly TRBD1 or TRBD2 (5 bases each). The DNA for the CDR3 is TGTGCCAGCAGAGCACCGGGGACCGCCGAGCAGTACTTC. Its protein product is CASRAPGTAEQYF.